What follows describes a single T cell receptor (beta chain). Its binding antigen is unknown. Base qualities were left out, and no much larger clone turns up one base away. This sample is part of a study of T cell responses to AZD1222 COVID-19 vaccine (dated by TCRdb to about 2021). For the study in its entirety: TCR sequencing covered over 230 trial participants: approximately 200 given two doses of AZD1222 and about 26 given two doses of MenACWY control vaccine. Trial participants were enrolled by age into 18-55, 56-69 and 70-plus year subgroups, with around 150, 28 and 57 TCR-sequenced participants respectively. The research as a whole found: Epitopes outside the regions mutated in the B.1.351 and B.1.1.7 variants were reportedly recognized by nearly half of the unique spike-specific TCRs. Most participants were white British and females outnumbered males, and the authors suggested that clonal diversity may have been underestimated. Only five or six AZD1222 recipients were SARS-CoV-2 seropositive at baseline, limiting conclusions about previously exposed vaccinees. Because no samples from the day 14 peak response were available, repertoires could be characterized only after the peak T cell response. After two AZD1222 doses, both the breadth and the depth of spike-specific TCRs were significantly higher than at day 0 and than in MenACWY recipients. The whole spike protein was spanned by vaccine-associated CD4 TCRs, and dominant responses were seen in regions 160-218 and 743-854. The 56-69-year group was small, and its depth increase did not reach significance, likely because of low power.

CDR1 MNHEY and CDR2 SVGAGI are derived from the germline V gene. The CDR3, cysteine through phenylalanine, is 14 amino acids long. Only the CDR3 DNA is retained, 42 bases long and in frame from the first base. Trimming costs V 5 bases and J 4 bases, and their ends lie 14 bases apart. Explained via the paper, the time point label denotes: sample from adult after SARS-CoV-2 infection, after symptom onset. A couple of convalescent COVID-19 patients, sampled after symptom onset from adults with prior SARS-CoV-2 infection, were also TCR-sequenced for comparison. The CDR3 regions of human TCRbeta chains were analyzed by immunosequencing. The original pipeline was this. TCRs in the repertoires were compared against a reference library of SARS-CoV-2-specific TCRs that had been generated with the MIRA antigen-specificity platform. Breadth meant the fraction of unique TCRs that were SARS-CoV-2-associated, whereas depth meant the fraction of total T cells that were SARS-CoV-2-associated. Using the MIRA data, each spike-specific TCR was assigned both to the spike region to which the TCR was reactive and to a CD4 or CD8 class. Log10-transformed breadth and depth values were compared by one-way ANOVA with Sidak's multiple comparisons tests. The immuneACCESS repertoire file appears here via TCRdb, limited to in-frame rearrangements. These files lack a portion of the clones; in checked studies, under half of the deficit traces to unresolved V genes, and the cause of the others is not known. The V and J calls and clone size were taken over from that table, and D and trimming were inferred from the DNA. The sample includes over 110,000 clones, with 90% to 95% observed a single time. The ten most abundant clones make up less than 15% of the sample.

This sample comprised peripheral blood, obtained after recovery from COVID-19. This TCR came from an adult who had recovered from COVID-19. Here the chain combines TRBV6-5 and TRBJ1-2; the D gene assignment is ambiguous. For the CDR3, the sequence is CASSPPSLLYGYTF. The DNA sequence is given as TGTGCCAGCAGTCCCCCTTCACTCCTCTATGGCTACACCTTC.